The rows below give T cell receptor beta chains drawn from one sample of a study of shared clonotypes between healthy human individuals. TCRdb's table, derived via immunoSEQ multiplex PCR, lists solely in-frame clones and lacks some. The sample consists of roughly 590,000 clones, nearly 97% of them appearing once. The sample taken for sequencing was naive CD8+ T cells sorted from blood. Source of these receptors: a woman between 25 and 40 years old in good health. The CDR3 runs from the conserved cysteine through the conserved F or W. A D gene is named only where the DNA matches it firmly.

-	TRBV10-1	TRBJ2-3	TGCGCCAGCAGTGAGTCAATGGGAGATACGCAGTATTTT	CASSESMGDTQYF
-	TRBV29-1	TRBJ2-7	TGCAGCGTTGAGGCAGGCTACGAGCAGTACTTC	CSVEAGYEQYF
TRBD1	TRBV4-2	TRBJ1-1	TGTGCCAGCAGCCCTCGGACAGGGGCTACTGAAGCTTTCTTT	CASSPRTGATEAFF
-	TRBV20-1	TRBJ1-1	TGCAGTGCCCGTTACACAGGTGAAGCTTTCTTT	CSARYTGEAFF
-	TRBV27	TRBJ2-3	TGTGCCAGCAGCCCTAGGGGCGGGCGGCCCACAGATACGCAGTATTTT	CASSPRGGRPTDTQYF
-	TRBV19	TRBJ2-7	TGTGCCAGTAGTATTAGGTGGGAATCCTACGAGCAGTACTTC	CASSIRWESYEQYF
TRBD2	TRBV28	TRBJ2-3	TGTGCCAGCAGTTTCATAGCGGGAGGGACCCATGGTACGCAGTATTTT	CASSFIAGGTHGTQYF
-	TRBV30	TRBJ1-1	TGTGCCTGGAGTGTTGGGTTGGTGAACACTGAAGCTTTCTTT	CAWSVGLVNTEAFF
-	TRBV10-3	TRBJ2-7	TGTGCCATCAGTGAAGAGAAGTACGAGCAGTACTTC	CAISEEKYEQYF
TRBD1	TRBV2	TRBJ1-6	TGTGCCAGCAGTGAAGTTGGACAGGGGGCTTCACCCCTCCACTTT	CASSEVGQGASPLHF
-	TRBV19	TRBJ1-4	TGTGCCAGTAGCGAAGGTTCAACTAATGAAAAACTGTTTTTT	CASSEGSTNEKLFF
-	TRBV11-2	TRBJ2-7	TGTGCCAGCAGCCCCACGGTTAGGCAGGTCTACGAGCAGTACTTC	CASSPTVRQVYEQYF
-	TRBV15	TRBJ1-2	TGTGCCACCAGCAGACGCCGGGGGGAGGGTCCTGGCTACACCTTC	CATSRRRGEGPGYTF
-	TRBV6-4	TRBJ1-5	TGTGCCAGCCGTCCTCCGCCTAGACAGGCCGACAATCAGCCCCAGCATTTT	CASRPPPRQADNQPQHF